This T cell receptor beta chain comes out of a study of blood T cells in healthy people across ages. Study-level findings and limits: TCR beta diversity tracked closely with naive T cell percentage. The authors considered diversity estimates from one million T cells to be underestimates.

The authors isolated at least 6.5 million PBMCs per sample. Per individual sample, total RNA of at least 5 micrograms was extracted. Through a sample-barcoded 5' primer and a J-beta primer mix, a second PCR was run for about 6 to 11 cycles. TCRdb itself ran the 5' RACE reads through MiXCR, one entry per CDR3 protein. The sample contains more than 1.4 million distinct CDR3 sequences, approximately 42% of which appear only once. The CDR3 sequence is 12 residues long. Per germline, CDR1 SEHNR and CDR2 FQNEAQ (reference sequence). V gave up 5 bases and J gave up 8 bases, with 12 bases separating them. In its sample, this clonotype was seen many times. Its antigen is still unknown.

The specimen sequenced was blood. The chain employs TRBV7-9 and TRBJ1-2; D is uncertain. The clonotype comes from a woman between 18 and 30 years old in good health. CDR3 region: CASSANVDGYTF. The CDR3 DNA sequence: TGTGCCAGCAGCGCCAATGTGGACGGCTACACCTTC.